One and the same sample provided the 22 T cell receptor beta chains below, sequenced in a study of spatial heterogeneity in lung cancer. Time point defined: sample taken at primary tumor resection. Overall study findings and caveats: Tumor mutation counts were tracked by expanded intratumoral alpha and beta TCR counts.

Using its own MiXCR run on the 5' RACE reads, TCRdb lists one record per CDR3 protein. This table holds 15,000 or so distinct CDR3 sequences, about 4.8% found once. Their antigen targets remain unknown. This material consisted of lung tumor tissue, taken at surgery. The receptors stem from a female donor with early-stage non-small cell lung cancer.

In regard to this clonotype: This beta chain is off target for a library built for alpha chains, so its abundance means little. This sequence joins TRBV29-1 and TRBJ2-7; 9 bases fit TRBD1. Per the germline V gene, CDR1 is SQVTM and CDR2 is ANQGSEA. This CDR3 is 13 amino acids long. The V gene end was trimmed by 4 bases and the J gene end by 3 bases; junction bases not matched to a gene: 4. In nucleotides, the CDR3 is TGCAGCGTTGCCACAGGGGGCCGCTACGAGCAGTACTTC. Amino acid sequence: CSVATGGRYEQYF.

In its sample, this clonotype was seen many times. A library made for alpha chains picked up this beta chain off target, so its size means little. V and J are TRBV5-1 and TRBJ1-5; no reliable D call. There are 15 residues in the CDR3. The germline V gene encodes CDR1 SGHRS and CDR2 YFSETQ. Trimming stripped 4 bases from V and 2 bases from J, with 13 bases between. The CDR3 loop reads CASSPTGLGNQPQHF. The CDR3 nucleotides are TGCGCCAGCAGCCCGACTGGACTGGGCAATCAGCCCCAGCATTTT. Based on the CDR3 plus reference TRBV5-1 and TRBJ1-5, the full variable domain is KAGVTQTPRYLIKTRGQQVTLSCSPISGHRSVSWYQQTPGQGLQFLFEYFSETQRNKGNFPGRFSGRQFSNSRSEMNVSTLELGDSALYLCASSPTGLGNQPQHFGDGTRLSIL.

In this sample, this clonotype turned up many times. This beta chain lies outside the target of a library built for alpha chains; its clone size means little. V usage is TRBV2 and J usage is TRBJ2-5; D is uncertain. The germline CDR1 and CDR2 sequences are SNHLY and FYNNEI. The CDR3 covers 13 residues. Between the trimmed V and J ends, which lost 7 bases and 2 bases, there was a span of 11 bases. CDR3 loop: CASNPKGQETQYF. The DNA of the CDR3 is TGTGCCAGCAACCCAAAGGGACAAGAGACCCAGTACTTC.

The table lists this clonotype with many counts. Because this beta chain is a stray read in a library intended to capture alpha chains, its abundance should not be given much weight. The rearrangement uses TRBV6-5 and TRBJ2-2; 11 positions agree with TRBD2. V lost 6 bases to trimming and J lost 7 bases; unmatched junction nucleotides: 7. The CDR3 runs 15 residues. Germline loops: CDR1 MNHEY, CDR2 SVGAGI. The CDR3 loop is CASRVAGGPDGELFF. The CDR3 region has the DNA TGTGCCAGCAGAGTAGCGGGGGGGCCCGACGGGGAGCTGTTTTTT.

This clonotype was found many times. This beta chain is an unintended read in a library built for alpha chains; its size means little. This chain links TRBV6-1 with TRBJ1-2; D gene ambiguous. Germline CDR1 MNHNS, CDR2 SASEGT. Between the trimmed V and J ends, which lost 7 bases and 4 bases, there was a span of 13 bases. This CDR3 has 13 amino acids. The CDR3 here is CASTRDYGYGYTF. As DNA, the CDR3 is TGTGCCAGCACCCGGGATTATGGCTATGGCTACACCTTC.

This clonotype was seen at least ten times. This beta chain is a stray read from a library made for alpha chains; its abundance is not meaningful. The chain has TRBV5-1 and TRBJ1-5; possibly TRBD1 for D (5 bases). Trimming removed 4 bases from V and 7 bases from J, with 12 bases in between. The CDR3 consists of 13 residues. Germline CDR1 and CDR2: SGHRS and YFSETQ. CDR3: CASSRGEGQPQHF. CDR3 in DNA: TGCGCCAGCAGCAGGGGAGAGGGCCAGCCCCAGCATTTT.

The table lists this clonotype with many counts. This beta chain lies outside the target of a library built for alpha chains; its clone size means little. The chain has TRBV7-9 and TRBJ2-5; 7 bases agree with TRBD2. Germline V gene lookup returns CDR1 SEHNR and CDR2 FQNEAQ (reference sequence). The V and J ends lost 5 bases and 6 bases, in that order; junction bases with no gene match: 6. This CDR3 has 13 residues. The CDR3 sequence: CASSRRGGKTQYF. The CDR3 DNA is TGTGCCAGCAGCCGGCGCGGGGGAAAGACCCAGTACTTC.

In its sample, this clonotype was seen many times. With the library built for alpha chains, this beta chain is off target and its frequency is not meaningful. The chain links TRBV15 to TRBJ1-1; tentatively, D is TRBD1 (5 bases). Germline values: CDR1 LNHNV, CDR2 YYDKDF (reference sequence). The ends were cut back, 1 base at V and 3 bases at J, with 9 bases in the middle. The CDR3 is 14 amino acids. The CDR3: CATSRGGSYTEAFF. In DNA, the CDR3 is TGTGCCACCAGCAGAGGGGGGAGTTACACTGAAGCTTTCTTT.

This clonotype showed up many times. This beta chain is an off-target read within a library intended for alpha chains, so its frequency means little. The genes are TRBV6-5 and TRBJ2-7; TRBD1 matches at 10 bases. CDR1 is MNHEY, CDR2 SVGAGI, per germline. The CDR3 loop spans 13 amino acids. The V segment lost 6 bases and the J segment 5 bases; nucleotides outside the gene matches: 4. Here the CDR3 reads CASRGTGDHEQYF. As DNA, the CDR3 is TGTGCCAGCAGAGGGACAGGGGACCACGAGCAGTACTTC.

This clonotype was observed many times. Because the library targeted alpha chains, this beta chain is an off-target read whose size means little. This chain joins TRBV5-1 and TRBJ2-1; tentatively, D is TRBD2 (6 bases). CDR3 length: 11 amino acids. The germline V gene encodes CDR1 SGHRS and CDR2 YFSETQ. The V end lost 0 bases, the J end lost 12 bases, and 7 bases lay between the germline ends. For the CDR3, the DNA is TGCGCCAGCAGCTTGGAGCGGGCGCAGTTCTTC. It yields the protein CASSLERAQFF.

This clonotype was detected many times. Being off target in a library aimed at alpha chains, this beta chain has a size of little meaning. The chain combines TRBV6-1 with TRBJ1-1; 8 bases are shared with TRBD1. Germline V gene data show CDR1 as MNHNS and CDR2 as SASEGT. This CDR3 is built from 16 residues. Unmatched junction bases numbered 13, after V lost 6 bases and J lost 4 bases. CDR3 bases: TGTGCCAGCAGCCCTCGGACAGGGTATTGGGTCACTGAAGCTTTCTTT. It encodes CASSPRTGYWVTEAFF.

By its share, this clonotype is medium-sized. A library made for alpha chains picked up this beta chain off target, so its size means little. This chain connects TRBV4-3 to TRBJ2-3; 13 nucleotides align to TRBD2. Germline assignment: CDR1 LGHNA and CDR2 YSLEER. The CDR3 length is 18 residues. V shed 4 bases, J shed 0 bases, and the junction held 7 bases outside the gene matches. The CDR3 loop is CASSRGTSGVLSTDTQYF. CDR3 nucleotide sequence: TGCGCCAGCAGCCGTGGGACTAGCGGGGTTCTAAGCACAGATACGCAGTATTTT.

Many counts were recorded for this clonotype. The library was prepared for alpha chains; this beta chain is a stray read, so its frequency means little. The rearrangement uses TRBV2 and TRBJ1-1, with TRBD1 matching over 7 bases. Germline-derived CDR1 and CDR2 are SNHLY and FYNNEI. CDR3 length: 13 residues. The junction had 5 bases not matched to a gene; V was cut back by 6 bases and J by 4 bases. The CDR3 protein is CASRTGWGTEAFF. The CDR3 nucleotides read TGTGCCAGCAGGACAGGGTGGGGCACTGAAGCTTTCTTT.

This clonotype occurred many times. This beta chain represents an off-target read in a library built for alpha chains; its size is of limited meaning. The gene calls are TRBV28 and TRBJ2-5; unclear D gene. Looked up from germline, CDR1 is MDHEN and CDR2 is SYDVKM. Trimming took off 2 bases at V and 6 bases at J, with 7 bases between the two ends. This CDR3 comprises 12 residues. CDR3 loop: CASSLPDQTQYF. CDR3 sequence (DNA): TGTGCCAGCAGTTTACCCGATCAGACCCAGTACTTC.

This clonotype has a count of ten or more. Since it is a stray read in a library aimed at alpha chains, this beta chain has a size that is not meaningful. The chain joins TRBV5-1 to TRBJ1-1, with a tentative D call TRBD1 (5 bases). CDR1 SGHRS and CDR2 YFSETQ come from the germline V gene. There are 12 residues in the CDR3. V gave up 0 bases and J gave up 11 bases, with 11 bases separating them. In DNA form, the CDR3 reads TGCGCCAGCAGCTTGGCGGGGGGTTCGGCTTTCTTT. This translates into CASSLAGGSAFF.

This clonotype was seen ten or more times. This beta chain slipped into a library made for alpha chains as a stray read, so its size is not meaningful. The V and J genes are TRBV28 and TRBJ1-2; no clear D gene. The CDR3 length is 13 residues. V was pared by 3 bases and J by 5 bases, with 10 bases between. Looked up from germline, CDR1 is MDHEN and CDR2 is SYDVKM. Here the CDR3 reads CASSLNPNYGYTF. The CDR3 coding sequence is TGTGCCAGCAGTTTGAACCCGAATTATGGCTACACCTTC.

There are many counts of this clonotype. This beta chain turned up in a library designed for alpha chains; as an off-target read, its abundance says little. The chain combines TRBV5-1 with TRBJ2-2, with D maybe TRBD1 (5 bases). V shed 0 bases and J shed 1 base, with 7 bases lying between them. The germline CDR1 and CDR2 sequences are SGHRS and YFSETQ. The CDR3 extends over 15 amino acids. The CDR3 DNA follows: TGCGCCAGCAGCTTGGCTCAGGGGAACACCGGGGAGCTGTTTTTT. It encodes CASSLAQGNTGELFF.

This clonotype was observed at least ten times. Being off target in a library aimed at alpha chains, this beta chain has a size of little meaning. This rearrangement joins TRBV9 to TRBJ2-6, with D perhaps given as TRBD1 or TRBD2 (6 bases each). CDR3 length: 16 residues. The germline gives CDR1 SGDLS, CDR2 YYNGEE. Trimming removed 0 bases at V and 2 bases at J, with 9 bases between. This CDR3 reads CASSVDGGTGANVLTF. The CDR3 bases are TGTGCCAGCAGCGTAGACGGGGGCACTGGGGCCAACGTCCTGACTTTC.

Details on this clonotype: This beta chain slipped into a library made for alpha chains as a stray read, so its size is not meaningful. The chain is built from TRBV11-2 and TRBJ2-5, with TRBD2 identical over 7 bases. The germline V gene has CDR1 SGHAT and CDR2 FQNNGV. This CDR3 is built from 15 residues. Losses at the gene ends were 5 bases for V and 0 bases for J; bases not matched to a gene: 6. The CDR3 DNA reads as TGTGCCAGCAGCGCCCTCGGGGGGTACCAAGAGACCCAGTACTTC. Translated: CASSALGGYQETQYF.

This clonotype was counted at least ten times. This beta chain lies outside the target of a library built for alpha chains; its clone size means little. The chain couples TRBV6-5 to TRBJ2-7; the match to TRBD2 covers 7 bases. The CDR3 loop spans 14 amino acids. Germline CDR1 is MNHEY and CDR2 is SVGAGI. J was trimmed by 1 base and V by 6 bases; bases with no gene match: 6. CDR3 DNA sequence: TGTGCCAGCAGCCCCCGGCGGGAGTCCTACGAGCAGTACTTC. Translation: CASSPRRESYEQYF.

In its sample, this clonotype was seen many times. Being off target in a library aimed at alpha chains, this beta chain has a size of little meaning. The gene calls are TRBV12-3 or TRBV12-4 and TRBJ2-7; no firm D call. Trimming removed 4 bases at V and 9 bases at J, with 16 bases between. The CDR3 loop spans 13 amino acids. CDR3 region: CASSYGTAVGQYF. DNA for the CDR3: TGTGCCAGCAGTTATGGCACCGCGGTCGGGCAGTACTTC.

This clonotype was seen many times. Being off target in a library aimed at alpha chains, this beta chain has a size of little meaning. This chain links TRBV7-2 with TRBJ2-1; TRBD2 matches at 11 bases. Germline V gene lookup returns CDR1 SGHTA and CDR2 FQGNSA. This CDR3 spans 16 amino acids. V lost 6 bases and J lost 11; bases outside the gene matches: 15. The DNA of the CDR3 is TGTGCCAGCAGTCAGGGACTGACTAGCGGGGACCTCCAGCAGTTCTTC. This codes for CASSQGLTSGDLQQFF.